This record concerns one T cell receptor beta chain sequence. Its antigen is unknown. This entry is derived from a study of long-term antiretroviral therapy in people with HIV. Study-level points and caveats: ART-treated samples gained diversity yet remained below transplant donor controls.

Samples held roughly 0.95-11 million cryopreserved PBMC before DNA extraction. The germline V gene encodes CDR1 SGHVS and CDR2 FNYEAQ. Between the trimmed V and J ends, which lost 5 bases and 3 bases, there was a span of 13 bases. The CDR3 covers 15 residues. The run of the v3.0 immunoSEQ assay was at survey level. Profiling relied on immunoSEQ multiplex PCR, and the TCRdb table lists in-frame clones only, not all of them. The table lists around 13,000 clones, approximately 77% of them singletons. The source is a woman between 35 and 50 years old with HIV. The rearrangement links TRBV7-6 to TRBJ2-2; D possibly uses TRBD1 or TRBD2 (5 bases each). The material sequenced was unsorted PBMCs, taken 0.5 years before starting antiretroviral therapy. The DNA for the CDR3 is TGTGCCAGCAGCCTCCAGCTGGGGGACACCGGGGAGCTGTTTTTT. Protein sequence: CASSLQLGDTGELFF.